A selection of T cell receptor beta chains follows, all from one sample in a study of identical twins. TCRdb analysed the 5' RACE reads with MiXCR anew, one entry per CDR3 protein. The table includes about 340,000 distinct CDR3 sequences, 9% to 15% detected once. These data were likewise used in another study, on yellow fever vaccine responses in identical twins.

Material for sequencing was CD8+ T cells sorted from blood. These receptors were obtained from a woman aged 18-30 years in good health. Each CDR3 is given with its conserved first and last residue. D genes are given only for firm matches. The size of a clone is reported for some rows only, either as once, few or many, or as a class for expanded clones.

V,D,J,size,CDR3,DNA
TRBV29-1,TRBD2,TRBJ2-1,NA,CSGSGGTYNEQFF,TGCAGCGGTAGCGGGGGGACATACAATGAGCAGTTCTTC
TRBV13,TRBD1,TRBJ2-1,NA,CASSFIGQGYNEQFF,TGTGCCAGCAGCTTCATAGGACAGGGATACAATGAGCAGTTCTTC
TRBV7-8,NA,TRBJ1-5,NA,CASSSRVLQPQHF,TGTGCCAGCAGCTCCAGGGTACTTCAGCCCCAGCATTTT
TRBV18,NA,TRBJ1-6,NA,CASSPSSNSPLHF,TGTGCCAGCTCACCGTCGAGCAATTCACCCCTCCACTTT
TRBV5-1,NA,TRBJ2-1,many,CASSLAPGEGNEQFF,TGCGCCAGCAGCTTGGCCCCTGGAGAGGGCAATGAGCAGTTCTTC
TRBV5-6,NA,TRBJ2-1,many,CASSLEPPSYNEQFF,TGTGCCAGCAGCTTGGAGCCGCCTTCCTACAATGAGCAGTTCTTC
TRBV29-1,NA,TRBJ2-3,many,CSVEDLVRDFAPAPDTQYF,TGCAGCGTTGAAGATCTTGTGCGGGACTTCGCCCCGGCCCCAGATACGCAGTATTTT
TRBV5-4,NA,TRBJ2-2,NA,CASSPKPAGELFF,TGTGCCAGCAGCCCGAAGCCGGCCGGGGAGCTGTTTTTT
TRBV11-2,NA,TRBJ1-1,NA,CASRPGGPNTEAFF,TGTGCCAGCAGACCGGGGGGACCAAACACTGAAGCTTTCTTT
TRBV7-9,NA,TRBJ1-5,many,CASSLGGVNQPQHF,TGTGCCAGCAGCTTAGGGGGGGTCAATCAGCCCCAGCATTTT
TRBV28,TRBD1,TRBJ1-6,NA,CASCKQGDLSPLHF,TGTGCCAGCTGTAAACAGGGGGACCTTTCACCCCTCCACTTT
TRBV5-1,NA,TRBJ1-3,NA,CASSLDLNTGNTIYF,TGCGCCAGCAGCTTGGACCTCAATACTGGGAACACCATATATTTT
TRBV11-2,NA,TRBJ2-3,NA,CASSLGGKSTDTQYF,TGTGCCAGCAGCTTAGGCGGGAAAAGCACAGATACGCAGTATTTT
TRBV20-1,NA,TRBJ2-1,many,CSARDLRLDHNEQFF,TGCAGTGCTAGAGATCTGCGACTAGATCACAATGAGCAGTTCTTC
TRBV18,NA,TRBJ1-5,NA,CASSPLQLYNSNQPQHF,TGTGCCAGCTCACCGCTACAGTTATACAATAGCAATCAGCCCCAGCATTTT
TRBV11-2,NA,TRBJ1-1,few,CASSLFPRGRLNTEAFF,TGTGCCAGCAGCTTATTCCCTCGGGGACGGTTGAACACTGAAGCTTTCTTT
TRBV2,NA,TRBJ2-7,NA,CASRGRGQYF,TGTGCCAGCAGGGGGCGTGGGCAGTACTTC
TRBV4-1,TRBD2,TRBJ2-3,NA,CASSQEPSGASTDTQYF,TGCGCCAGCAGCCAAGAACCGAGCGGGGCTAGCACAGATACGCAGTATTTT
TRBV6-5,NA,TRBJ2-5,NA,CASSYPLDQETQYF,TGTGCCAGCAGTTACCCGCTCGATCAAGAGACCCAGTACTTC
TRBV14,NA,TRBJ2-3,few,CASSPGERYPTDTQYF,TGTGCCAGCAGCCCGGGAGAAAGGTACCCCACAGATACGCAGTATTTT
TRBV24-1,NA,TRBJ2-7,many,CATSARGGEQYF,TGTGCCACCAGTGCCAGGGGTGGCGAGCAGTACTTC
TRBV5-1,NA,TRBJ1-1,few,CASSFDSRNTEAFF,TGCGCCAGCAGCTTCGACAGCCGGAACACTGAAGCTTTCTTT
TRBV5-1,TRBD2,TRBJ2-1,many,CASSHGLAGVLTGYNEQFF,TGCGCCAGCAGCCACGGACTAGCGGGAGTTCTTACCGGTTACAATGAGCAGTTCTTC
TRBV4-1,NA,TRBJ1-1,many,CASSLAKEAFF,TGCGCCAGCAGCCTAGCTAAAGAAGCTTTCTTT
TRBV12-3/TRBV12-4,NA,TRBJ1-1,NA,CASWVGTEAFF,TGTGCCAGCTGGGTTGGCACTGAAGCTTTCTTT
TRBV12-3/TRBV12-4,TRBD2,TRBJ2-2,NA,CASISSGRAGGELFF,TGTGCCAGCATCAGTAGCGGGAGGGCTGGCGGGGAGCTGTTTTTT
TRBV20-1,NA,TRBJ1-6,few,CSAGDLNSPLHF,TGCAGTGCAGGGGATCTAAATTCACCCCTCCACTTT
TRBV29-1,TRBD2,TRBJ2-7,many,CSVDSRRESSYEQYF,TGCAGCGTTGATAGTCGGCGGGAGAGCTCCTACGAGCAGTACTTC
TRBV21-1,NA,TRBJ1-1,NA,CASSKVEERSNTEAFF,TGTGCCAGCAGCAAAGTAGAAGAGAGATCGAACACTGAAGCTTTCTTT
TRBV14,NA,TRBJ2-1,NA,CASSQVQVYNEQFF,TGTGCCAGCAGCCAAGTCCAGGTATACAATGAGCAGTTCTTC
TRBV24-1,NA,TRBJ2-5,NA,CATSDLEGAQYF,TGTGCCACCAGTGATTTAGAGGGGGCCCAGTACTTC
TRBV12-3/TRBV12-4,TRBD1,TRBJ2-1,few,CASRYAGTDTYNEQFF,TGTGCCAGCAGGTATGCCGGGACAGATACCTACAATGAGCAGTTCTTC
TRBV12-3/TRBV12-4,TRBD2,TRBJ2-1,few,CASSSRLAGDYNEQFF,TGTGCCAGCAGTTCAAGACTAGCGGGAGACTACAATGAGCAGTTCTTC
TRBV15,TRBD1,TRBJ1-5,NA,CATSRDGTGDNQPQHF,TGTGCCACCAGCAGAGATGGGACAGGGGACAATCAGCCCCAGCATTTT
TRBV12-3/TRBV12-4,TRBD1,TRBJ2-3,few,CASSPPLGQGILTDTQYF,TGTGCCAGCAGCCCCCCCCTCGGACAGGGAATACTCACAGATACGCAGTATTTT
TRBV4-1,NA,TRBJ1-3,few,CASSQGSGNTIYF,TGCGCCAGCAGCCAGGGCTCTGGAAACACCATATATTTT
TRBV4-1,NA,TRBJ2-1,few,CASSPSGGNYNEQFF,TGCGCCAGCAGCCCGTCCGGTGGGAACTACAATGAGCAGTTCTTC
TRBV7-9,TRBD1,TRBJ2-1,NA,CASSSDRGDEQFF,TGTGCCAGCAGCTCAGACAGGGGGGATGAGCAGTTCTTC